One sample yielded the 26 T cell receptor beta chains listed below, sequenced in a study of cytomegalovirus exposure and HLA in healthy donors. The PCR had 60 Vbeta and 13 Jbeta primers. The repertoire was sequenced with immunoSEQ multiplex PCR; TCRdb's copy has only in-frame clones and lacks some. The sample table sets out about 79,000 clones. Sample: PBMCs. All receptors derive from a man aged 30 to 39 in good health and CMV-seronegative.

This rearrangement joins TRBV9 to TRBJ1-4; the match to TRBD1 covers 7 bases. V lost 3 bases and J lost 1; bases outside the gene matches: 3. The CDR3 is made up of 15 amino acids. CDR1 and CDR2 (germline): SGDLS, YYNGEE. CDR3 DNA sequence: TGTGCCAGCAGCGAGGGGACAGAAACTAATGAAAAACTGTTTTTT. Translated: CASSEGTETNEKLFF.

The J gene is TRBJ2-1, the V gene TRBV18, with D perhaps matching TRBD2 (6 bases). The CDR3 sequence is 12 residues long. Trimming pared 2 bases from V and 7 bases from J, leaving 6 bases between. The germline gives CDR1 KGHSH, CDR2 LQKENI. This CDR3 reads CASSPGGNEQFF. The CDR3 DNA reads as TGTGCCAGCTCACCAGGGGGGAATGAGCAGTTCTTC.

J is TRBJ2-7 and V is TRBV6-5, with D perhaps TRBD1 (6 bases). The CDR3 is 15 residues long. V was cut by 2 bases and J by 2 bases, with 13 bases left in between. The germline CDR1 and CDR2 sequences are MNHEY and SVGAGI. Written as DNA, the CDR3 is TGTGCCAGCAGTTACGGTCCAGGGGACGCCTACGAGCAGTACTTC. Its translation: CASSYGPGDAYEQYF.

The V and J genes are TRBV6-5 and TRBJ1-1, with D possibly being TRBD1 (6 bases). V was pared by 6 bases and J by 4 bases, with 12 bases between. The CDR3 covers 13 residues. Germline loops: CDR1 MNHEY, CDR2 SVGAGI. CDR3 sequence: CASSLTGFTEAFF. The CDR3 nucleotides are TGTGCCAGCAGCCTAACAGGGTTCACTGAAGCTTTCTTT.

This chain connects TRBV5-1 to TRBJ1-2; tentative D call: TRBD1 (6 bases). This CDR3 has 13 amino acids. Trimming left V 2 bases short and J 4 bases short, with 9 bases between. Germline lookup yields CDR1 SGHRS and CDR2 YFSETQ. For the CDR3, the DNA is TGCGCCAGCAGCTTACAGGGCTCCTATGGCTACACCTTC. Amino acid sequence: CASSLQGSYGYTF.

The V gene is TRBV5-4, the J gene TRBJ2-7; weak D call: TRBD1 (6 bases). CDR3 length: 14 amino acids. The V gene lost 2 bases and the J gene lost 2 bases, with 11 bases spanning the gap. In germline, CDR1 is SGHNT, CDR2 YYREEE (reference sequence). The CDR3 nucleotides are TGTGCCAGCAGCTTACAGGGTTATACCTACGAGCAGTACTTC. It yields the protein CASSLQGYTYEQYF.

This CDR3 is CASSEGRGWPQHF. Written as DNA, the CDR3 is TGTGCCAGCAGTGAAGGCAGGGGATGGCCCCAGCATTTT. The chain uses TRBV2 and TRBJ1-5, with D maybe TRBD1 (6 bases). Germline V gene data show CDR1 as SNHLY and CDR2 as FYNNEI. The CDR3 sequence is 13 residues long. Trimming pared 1 base from V and 9 bases from J, leaving 10 bases between.

The DNA of the CDR3 is TGCAGTGCTAGTTCGACAGGGGGCTACACCTTC. Translated: CSASSTGGYTF. The chain is built from TRBV20-1 and TRBJ1-2; 7 positions match TRBD1. Per germline, CDR1 DFQATT and CDR2 SNEGSKA (reference sequence). This CDR3 has 11 residues. The V gene end was trimmed by 3 bases and the J gene end by 8 bases; junction bases not matched to a gene: 3.

J is TRBJ1-6 and V is TRBV11-2; D call uncertain. The CDR3 covers 14 residues. CDR1 and CDR2 from the germline V gene are SGHAT and FQNNGV. V gave up 1 base and J gave up 3 bases, with 4 bases separating them. The CDR3 protein is CASSLASYNSPLHF. The CDR3 DNA is TGTGCCAGCAGCTTAGCCAGCTATAATTCACCCCTCCACTTT.

The chain carries TRBV5-1 and TRBJ1-5; D might be TRBD1 (6 bases). Trimming shortened V by 4 bases and J by 4 bases, and 18 bases separated the two germline ends. The CDR3 has 16 residues. Germline V gene lookup returns CDR1 SGHRS and CDR2 YFSETQ. The CDR3 nucleotides read TGCGCCAGCAGCCCTGATGTGGGGGCAGGGAATCAGCCCCAGCATTTT. Translating gives CASSPDVGAGNQPQHF.

The V gene is TRBV7-9, the J gene TRBJ1-5; 7 bases are shared with TRBD1. V gave up 5 bases and J gave up 0 bases; unmatched junction bases: 4. Germline lookup yields CDR1 SEHNR and CDR2 FQNEAQ (reference sequence). This CDR3 has 15 amino acids. CDR3 sequence: CASSPTGISNQPQHF. The CDR3 coding sequence is TGTGCCAGCAGCCCGACAGGGATTAGCAATCAGCCCCAGCATTTT. The complete variable domain, with remaining parts taken from reference TRBV7-9 and TRBJ1-5, reads DTGVSQNPRHKITKRGQNVTFRCDPISEHNRLYWYRQTLGQGPEFLTYFQNEAQLEKSRLLSDRFSAERPKGSFSTLEIQRTEQGDSAMYLCASSPTGISNQPQHFGDGTRLSIL.

The V call is TRBV2, the J call TRBJ2-1, with TRBD1 as a possible D gene (5 bases). Germline CDR1 SNHLY, CDR2 FYNNEI. This CDR3 region has 16 residues. V was cut by 6 bases and J by 4 bases, with 19 bases left in between. The chain's CDR3 is CASRKEAGSRYNEQFF. Written as DNA, the CDR3 is TGTGCCAGCAGAAAAGAAGCAGGGTCGAGGTACAATGAGCAGTTCTTC.

J is TRBJ2-7 and V is TRBV7-8; 8 nucleotides align to TRBD1. The CDR3 is 16 residues long. The germline gives CDR1 SGHVS, CDR2 FQNEAQ. J gave up 3 bases and V 5 bases, and 12 bases lay outside the gene matches. CDR3 loop: CASSRRPGTGNYEQYF. The CDR3 DNA reads as TGTGCCAGCAGCCGTAGACCCGGGACAGGCAACTACGAGCAGTACTTC. Filled out from reference TRBV7-8 and TRBJ2-7, the complete variable domain reads GAGVSQSPRYKVAKRGQDVALRCDPISGHVSLFWYQQALGQGPEFLTYFQNEAQLDKSGLPSDRFFAERPEGSVSTLKIQRTQQEDSAVYLCASSRRPGTGNYEQYFGPGTRLTVT.

This chain connects TRBV5-1 to TRBJ2-5; 10 bases fit TRBD2. Germline V gives CDR1 SGHRS, CDR2 YFSETQ. CDR3 length: 17 residues. J gave up 2 bases and V 0 bases, and 7 bases lay outside the gene matches. This CDR3 reads CASSLGLAGALQETQYF. CDR3 coding DNA: TGCGCCAGCAGCTTGGGGCTAGCGGGGGCCCTTCAAGAGACCCAGTACTTC.

V is TRBV29-1 and J is TRBJ2-3, with D possibly being TRBD1 (6 bases). Deletions cut 6 bases from V and 2 bases from J, with 18 bases between. The CDR3 runs to 15 residues. Germline V gene lookup returns CDR1 SQVTM and CDR2 ANQGSEA. CDR3 sequence: CSVPQIYRATDTQYF. CDR3 DNA sequence: TGCAGCGTGCCCCAGATCTACAGGGCCACAGATACGCAGTATTTT.

The chain carries TRBV6-5 and TRBJ1-1, with 7 bases aligning to TRBD1. Germline V lookup: CDR1 MNHEY, CDR2 SVGAGI. The CDR3 is 13 residues long. With V trimmed by 6 bases and J by 4 bases, 5 bases remained unmatched. The CDR3 nucleotides read TGTGCCAGCAGGGGACAGAGGGGCACTGAAGCTTTCTTT. It is translated as CASRGQRGTEAFF.

The genes are TRBV7-3 and TRBJ1-2; 11 bases map to TRBD1. From germline, CDR1 is SGHTA and CDR2 FQGTGA. The length of the CDR3 is 17 residues. Unmatched junction bases numbered 11, after V lost 5 bases and J lost 3 bases. DNA for the CDR3: TGTGCCAGCAGCACGTGGCCCCGGGACAGGGGGGACTATGGCTACACCTTC. It codes for CASSTWPRDRGDYGYTF.

The rearrangement links TRBV29-1 to TRBJ2-7; maybe TRBD2 (6 bases). In germline, CDR1 is SQVTM, CDR2 ANQGSEA. The CDR3 contains 15 residues. V shed 1 base and J shed 0 bases, with 13 bases lying between them. The CDR3 region is CSVEGDSGASYEQYF. CDR3 in DNA: TGCAGCGTTGAAGGGGATAGCGGAGCCTCCTACGAGCAGTACTTC.

The chain joins TRBV29-1 to TRBJ2-5; no reliable D call. CDR3 length: 12 amino acids. V was pared by 2 bases and J by 3 bases, with 7 bases between. The germline V gene encodes CDR1 SQVTM and CDR2 ANQGSEA. The chain's CDR3 is CSVEYAEETQYF. The CDR3 DNA reads TGCAGCGTTGAATACGCAGAAGAGACCCAGTACTTC.

This rearrangement joins TRBV15 to TRBJ2-2, with 8 bases lining up with TRBD1. CDR3 size: 16 residues. Germline CDR1 reads LNHNV; CDR2 reads YYDKDF (reference sequence). V trimming: 3 bases; J trimming: 3 bases; junction bases outside the gene matches: 6. The CDR3 sequence is CATSSGQGVYTGELFF. In DNA form, the CDR3 reads TGTGCCACCAGCAGCGGACAGGGCGTGTACACCGGGGAGCTGTTTTTT.

The V call is TRBV7-6, the J call TRBJ2-1, with 10 bases lining up with TRBD1. V lost 5 bases to trimming and J lost 4 bases; unmatched junction nucleotides: 5. The CDR3 extends over 15 amino acids. The germline V gene encodes CDR1 SGHVS and CDR2 FNYEAQ. The CDR3: CASSPGTGVYNEQFF. DNA for the CDR3: TGTGCCAGCAGCCCCGGGACAGGGGTGTACAATGAGCAGTTCTTC.

This CDR3 reads CASSPSMGSTEAFF. In nucleotides, the CDR3 is TGTGCCAGCTCCCCTTCTATGGGGAGCACTGAAGCTTTCTTT. J is TRBJ1-1 and V is TRBV18; no clear D. Trimming stripped 6 bases from V and 4 bases from J, with 15 bases between. From germline, CDR1 is KGHSH and CDR2 LQKENI. This CDR3 spans 14 amino acids.

This chain uses TRBV7-7 with TRBJ2-7, with a weak D call TRBD2 (6 bases). This CDR3 spans 14 amino acids. Germline CDR1 is SSHAT and CDR2 is FNYEAQ (reference sequence). Trimming stripped 1 base from V and 6 bases from J, with 13 bases between. CDR3 residues: CASSLGAGTGEQYF. The CDR3 DNA reads as TGTGCCAGCAGCTTAGGGGCAGGGACTGGCGAGCAGTACTTC.

The rearrangement joins TRBV15 to TRBJ2-7, with TRBD1 matching over 8 bases. From germline, CDR1 is LNHNV and CDR2 YYDKDF (reference sequence). The CDR3 extends over 15 amino acids. V trimming: 0 bases; J trimming: 4 bases; junction bases outside the gene matches: 5. CDR3 DNA sequence: TGTGCCACCAGCAGAGAGGGGACAGGTCCGTACGAGCAGTACTTC. This gives the protein CATSREGTGPYEQYF.

V is TRBV9 and J is TRBJ1-1, with D possibly TRBD1 on 6 matching bases. This CDR3 has 14 amino acids. Germline lookup yields CDR1 SGDLS and CDR2 YYNGEE. The V end lost 4 bases, the J end lost 4 bases, and 14 bases lay between the germline ends. CDR3 loop: CASSIGQRPTEAFF. In DNA form, the CDR3 reads TGTGCCAGCAGCATAGGACAGCGCCCCACTGAAGCTTTCTTT.

The rearrangement joins TRBV4-1 to TRBJ2-7, with D perhaps TRBD2 (5 bases). Germline V gives CDR1 MGHRA, CDR2 YSYEKL. Between the trimmed V and J ends, which lost 3 bases and 3 bases, there was a span of 9 bases. The CDR3 extends over 13 amino acids. DNA for the CDR3: TGCGCCAGCAGCCAGAGGGCCCGCTACGAGCAGTACTTC. Translating gives CASSQRARYEQYF.